A selection of T cell receptor beta chains follows, all from one sample in a study of shared clonotypes between healthy human individuals. Sequencing used immunoSEQ multiplex PCR; TCRdb keeps in-frame clones, though not all of them. The data contain roughly 1 million clones, around three quarters of them singletons. Sequencing was done on a sample of memory CD4+ T cells from PBMCs. Every receptor here comes from a man aged 18 to 29 in good health. Some clones in this sample may be carry-over from other donors' samples. Both conserved end residues are part of each CDR3. Fields, in order: D gene, J gene, V gene, clone size, CDR3 DNA, CDR3 protein. D genes are given only for firm matches. Not all rows give a size; the values are once, few, many and, for expanded clones, a class.

>TRBD1|TRBJ2-5|TRBV7-8|few
TGTGCCAGCAGCAGGGACAGCCTAAGGGAGACCCAGTACTTC
CASSRDSLRETQYF
>NA|TRBJ2-6|TRBV2|NA
TGTGCCAGCAGTGTAGAGGGTACTGGGGCCAACGTCCTGACTTTC
CASSVEGTGANVLTF
>TRBD1|TRBJ2-1|TRBV30|NA
TGTGCCTGGAGTAAGGGGGCGTACAATGAGCAGTTCTTC
CAWSKGAYNEQFF
>NA|TRBJ2-5|TRBV18|NA
TGTGCCAGCTCACCCAGAACCCGGGACGGCGATAGGACCCAGTACTTC
CASSPRTRDGDRTQYF
>TRBD2|TRBJ2-1|TRBV12-5|NA
TGTGCTAGTGGTTTAGGACTAGCGGGGCAGAATGAGCAGTTCTTC
CASGLGLAGQNEQFF
>NA|TRBJ1-5|TRBV5-1|NA
TGCGCCAGCAGCTTTGACGCCGGGGGTCAGCCCCAGCATTTT
CASSFDAGGQPQHF
>NA|TRBJ1-2|TRBV5-4|NA
TGTGCCAGCGGCCTTGGTAGAGGGGTCTATGGCTACACCTTC
CASGLGRGVYGYTF
>TRBD1|TRBJ2-7|TRBV29-1|NA
TGCAGCGTTGGCAGACAGGGGGATACCTACGAGCAGTACTTC
CSVGRQGDTYEQYF
>NA|TRBJ1-2|TRBV2|NA
TGTGCCAGCAGTGTTAGGAAGGACAGTCGGATGTACACCTTC
CASSVRKDSRMYTF
>TRBD2|TRBJ2-5|TRBV7-3|NA
TGTGCCAGCAGCCTGACTAGCGGGAGGCGTGAGACCCAGTACTTC
CASSLTSGRRETQYF
>TRBD2|TRBJ2-2|TRBV11-3|once
TGTGCCAGCAGCTTAGGATTGGCGGGAGTCACCGGGGAGCTGTTTTTT
CASSLGLAGVTGELFF
>NA|TRBJ2-3|TRBV30|NA
TGTGCCTGGAGTGTACGTGGGTGGCAGTATTTT
CAWSVRGWQYF
>NA|TRBJ1-2|TRBV5-1|NA
TGCGCCAGCAGCCCCCTAGGGGGGGGGAGACAGACAAGGACCTATGGCTACACCTTC
CASSPLGGGRQTRTYGYTF
>TRBD1|TRBJ2-1|TRBV7-2|NA
TGTGCCAGCGTCAATCGGGCGACAGGGTACTTCTCTGAGCAGTTCTTC
CASVNRATGYFSEQFF
>NA|TRBJ2-3|TRBV18|NA
TGTGCCAGCTCACCATCCGGGGGCACAGATACGCAGTATTTT
CASSPSGGTDTQYF
>NA|TRBJ2-5|TRBV6-1|NA
TGTGCCAGCAGTCCCCGGGACCGACTACAAGAGACCCAGTACTTC
CASSPRDRLQETQYF
>NA|TRBJ1-5|TRBV28|NA
TGTGCCAGCAGTTTGGCAGGAGCTAGCAATCAGCCCCAGCATTTT
CASSLAGASNQPQHF
>NA|TRBJ2-7|TRBV6-1|once
TGTGCCAGCAGTGAAGATCTAGCGCTAAGGGGCGAGCAGTACTTC
CASSEDLALRGEQYF
>NA|TRBJ2-2|TRBV18|NA
TGTGCCAGCTCACCCTACCAGGAGGGGGGCACCGGGGAGCTGTTTTTT
CASSPYQEGGTGELFF
>NA|TRBJ1-4|TRBV7-8|NA
TGTGCCAGCAGCTTTCGGGGGCTAACCAAAGAAAAACTGTTTTTT
CASSFRGLTKEKLFF
>NA|TRBJ2-5|TRBV4-2|once
TGTGCCAGCAGCCAAGATCTGGTGGCCAGGGAACTCGGAGGTGGGACCCAGTACTTC
CASSQDLVARELGGGTQYF
>NA|TRBJ2-5|TRBV30|NA
TGTGCCTGGAAAGTCCCGCCCTGGGGAGAGACCCAGTACTTC
CAWKVPPWGETQYF
>TRBD2|TRBJ2-3|TRBV4-1|NA
TGCGCCAGCAGCCACAACCGGGGGACTAGTGCAGATACGCAGTATTTT
CASSHNRGTSADTQYF
>NA|TRBJ2-1|TRBV5-1|once
TGCGCCAGCAGCTTGGCAGCTGTGGGGACTTTTGAGCAGTTCTTC
CASSLAAVGTFEQFF
>NA|TRBJ1-1|TRBV29-1|few
TGCAGCGGACGGACGGACACTGAAGCTTTCTTT
CSGRTDTEAFF
>NA|TRBJ2-1|TRBV29-1|NA
TGCAGCGGCCGCAAAGAGGGGGCTTCACTAGCGATTTTCTACAATGAGCAGTTCTTC
CSGRKEGASLAIFYNEQFF
>TRBD2|TRBJ2-3|TRBV19|NA
TGTGCCAGTAGTCATAGCGGGAGGCCCGCAGATACGCAGTATTTT
CASSHSGRPADTQYF
>NA|TRBJ2-5|TRBV11-2|NA
TGTGCCAGCAGCTTAGCAGGGAGGTGGGAGACCCAGTACTTC
CASSLAGRWETQYF
>TRBD2|TRBJ2-2|TRBV7-3|NA
TGTGCCAGCAGCCGAGTCGGACTAGCGGGAGCGAACACCGGGGAGCTGTTTTTT
CASSRVGLAGANTGELFF
>NA|TRBJ2-5|TRBV15|NA
TGTGCCACCAGCAGAGGCAGGGGTCTAGAAGAGACCCAGTACTTC
CATSRGRGLEETQYF
>TRBD1|TRBJ1-2|TRBV4-2|many
TGTGCCAGCAGCGCAAGACAGGGGGATTCTAGCTACACCTTC
CASSARQGDSSYTF
>TRBD2|TRBJ2-1|TRBV4-1|NA
TGCGCCAGCAGCCAAGGCGAGCGGGAGGGCCTACAGTTCTTC
CASSQGEREGLQFF
>TRBD1|TRBJ2-1|TRBV5-1|NA
TGCGCCAGCAGCTGGGCGGGACAGGGGGCGAGGAATGAGCAGTTCTTC
CASSWAGQGARNEQFF
>NA|TRBJ2-6|TRBV6-5|NA
TGTGCCAGCAGGCGACAGAGCTCTGGGGCCAACGTCCTGACTTTC
CASRRQSSGANVLTF
>NA|TRBJ2-6|TRBV19|NA
TGTGCCAGTAGTACAGGGGTCTCTGGGGCCAACGTCCTGACTTTC
CASSTGVSGANVLTF
>TRBD2|TRBJ2-1|TRBV10-2|once
TGCGCCAGCCTTCAAGCGGGAGGCAATGAGCAGTTCTTC
CASLQAGGNEQFF
>NA|TRBJ2-5|TRBV7-2|NA
TGTGCCAGCAGCTTAGTGAGGGACGAGACCCAGTACTTC
CASSLVRDETQYF
>TRBD2|TRBJ2-1|TRBV4-1|many
TGCGCCAGCAGCCATGTACCTAGCGGGAGGGATGGTGATGAGCAGTTCTTC
CASSHVPSGRDGDEQFF
>NA|TRBJ1-1|TRBV7-8|NA
TGTGCCAGCAGCTTAGCAGGGTATGCCCTTGGAGACACTGAAGCTTTCTTT
CASSLAGYALGDTEAFF
>TRBD1|TRBJ1-2|TRBV6-5|once
TGTGCCAGCACCCTTCTCACGGGACAGGGGTCTGGCTACACCTTC
CASTLLTGQGSGYTF
>NA|TRBJ2-3|TRBV11-3|NA
TGTGCCAGCAGCTTAGATCCAGGGGCAGATACGCAGTATTTT
CASSLDPGADTQYF
>NA|TRBJ1-1|TRBV28|NA
TGTGCCAGCAGTTTATTAGGACAGATGAACACTGAAGCTTTCTTT
CASSLLGQMNTEAFF